This record covers a single TCR beta chain. What it recognizes is unknown. The data belong to a study of T-cell memory formation after mild COVID-19. In the study overall: Largely donor-specific TCR clusters were found. Overall study findings and caveats: In second-wave clones peaking day 37, SARS-CoV-2 specificity remained unconfirmed.

Constant-segment-primed 5'RACE gave TCR alpha and TCR beta cDNA libraries with sample barcodes and UMIs. One entry per CDR3 protein results from TCRdb running MiXCR on the 5' RACE reads. The sample has roughly 180,000 distinct CDR3 sequences; approximately 10% are singletons. This clonotype was sampled from a man younger than 30 who had mild COVID-19 (a few samples of this study predate the infection). Cell type and time point are not known. Sequencing was carried out using PBMCs or a T cell subset sorted from them (not recorded which).

CDR3 DNA sequence: TGCAGCGCGACAGCCGTAATTGGAAACACCATATATTTT. This sequence encodes CSATAVIGNTIYF. V usage is TRBV29-1 and J usage is TRBJ1-3; D is possibly TRBD1 (5 bases). From germline, CDR1 is SQVTM and CDR2 ANQGSEA. Between the trimmed V and J ends, which lost 7 bases and 3 bases, there was a span of 13 bases. There are 13 residues in the CDR3.